This TCR beta chain was documented in a study of T-cell memory formation after mild COVID-19. On the study more broadly: Clusters of TCRs were largely donor specific.

Whole-study results and caveats: Mainly CM and EM harbored the contracting CD4+ clones; mainly EMRA harbored the CD8+ ones. CD4/CD8 balance characterized clones contracting day 15 to 85, and CD4+ skew characterized later expanders.

This clonotype was picked up one time. Its target is unknown. A single record per CDR3 protein comes from TCRdb applying MiXCR to the 5' RACE reads. The sample has about 160,000 distinct CDR3 sequences, roughly 28% seen once. The germline gives CDR1 DFQATT, CDR2 SNEGSKA (reference sequence). The length of the CDR3 is 16 residues. The V end was cut by 2 bases, the J end by 6 bases, with 21 bases between. The chain recombines TRBV20-1 with TRBJ2-3; perhaps TRBD2 as D (5 bases). This receptor was identified in an adult woman who had mild COVID-19 (a few samples of this study predate the infection). Cell type and time point are not known. Sequenced sample: PBMCs or a T cell subset sorted from them (not recorded which). The CDR3 loop is CSARYLDLLSTDTQYF. In DNA, the CDR3 is TGCAGTGCTAGATATTTGGACTTACTTTCCACCGATACGCAGTATTTT.